This T cell receptor (beta chain) originates from a study of shared clonotypes between healthy human individuals. Repertoires were generated with immunoSEQ multiplex PCR, while TCRdb's copy carries only in-frame clones and drops some. The table has hundreds of thousands of clones, around 76% seen once. A few counts support this clone. Material for sequencing was PBMCs. The origin of this receptor is a woman aged 40 to 50 in good health. Some clones in this sample may be carry-over from other donors' samples.

The CDR3 loop reads CASSPTSFSEQYF. The CDR3 region has the DNA TGTGCCAGCAGCCCGACTAGTTTTTCCGAGCAGTACTTC. This chain links TRBV7-9 with TRBJ2-7; TRBD2 is a possible D gene (6 bases). Trimming cost V 5 bases and J 6 bases, with 14 bases left between them. The CDR3 runs to 13 residues. CDR1 and CDR2 from the germline V gene are SEHNR and FQNEAQ (reference sequence).